The sequence of this TCR beta chain was determined in a study of T cells in Graves' hyperthyroidism and ophthalmopathy. Overall study findings and caveats: Most thyroid clonotypes expanded above 0.001 appeared in blood too.

The CDR3 regions of TCR beta were amplified from RNA transcripts. The primer set for the first-round RT-PCR of the TCR CDR3 was HTBI. TCRdb fed the multiplex PCR reads into MiXCR, producing one record per CDR3 protein. Seen here are 300,000 to 350,000 distinct CDR3 sequences, about 18% observed once, and the top ten hold about half. Turning to this clonotype: The antigen remains undetermined.

This CDR3 region has 13 residues. Germline CDR1 is MNHNS and CDR2 is SASEGT. After removal of 6 bases from V and 2 bases from J, the junction contained 3 bases not matched to a gene. These patients, aged 18 to 65, had recently diagnosed hyperthyroidism lasting under 2 months. The receptor was isolated from a woman aged 45-65 years with Graves' hyperthyroidism. The gene calls are TRBV6-1 and TRBJ1-2, with 7 bases fitting TRBD1. Sequenced sample: blood. The CDR3 DNA reads TGTGCCAGCAGATTGGGACAGAACTATGGCTACACCTTC. It is translated as CASRLGQNYGYTF.